Presented here are 13 T cell receptor beta chains from one specimen sequenced in a study of CD8+CD57+ T cells in acquired aplastic anemia. CD8+CD57+ cell expansion, shown by flow cytometry, had occurred in the patients selected for sequencing. The TCR beta profiling, which covered VDJ combination and CDR3 sequence, was carried out using genomic DNA as the template. From the reads, TCRdb called clonotypes with MiXCR, one entry per CDR3 protein. This table has hundreds of thousands of distinct CDR3 sequences, around 45% appearing once. The material sequenced was sorted CD4+, CD8+, or CD8+CD57+ T cells (not recorded which) from PBMCs. Receptors were obtained from a human donor with aplastic anemia.

This chain connects TRBV25-1 to TRBJ2-7; TRBD2 matches at 7 bases. Germline V gene lookup returns CDR1 MGHDK and CDR2 SYGVNS. Trimming at V came to 3 bases and at J to 2 bases, leaving 4 bases not matched to a gene. This CDR3 spans 14 amino acids. This CDR3 reads CASSDRDYTYEQYF. Written as DNA, the CDR3 is TGTGCCAGCAGTGACAGGGACTATACCTACGAGCAGTACTTC.

This clonotype was seen many times. The V gene is TRBV9, the J gene TRBJ1-6; D is possibly TRBD1 (5 bases). The CDR3 consists of 16 residues. In germline, CDR1 is SGDLS, CDR2 YYNGEE. Trimming removed 0 bases from V and 8 bases from J, with 15 bases in between. Here the CDR3 reads CASSVGSGLTYSPLHF. In DNA, the CDR3 is TGTGCCAGCAGCGTAGGATCAGGGTTGACTTATTCACCCCTCCACTTT.

Concerning this clonotype itself: One end of the junction fails to match germline, which may point to a read error. The J gene is TRBJ1-2, the V gene TRBV10-2; TRBD1 aligns across 9 bases. The CDR3 sequence is 13 residues long. CDR1 and CDR2 from the germline V gene are WSHSY and SAAADI. In DNA form, the CDR3 reads TGCGCCACCCAGACCGACAGGGGGTATGGCTACATCTTC. It encodes CATQTDRGYGYIF.

This clonotype was picked up many times. The chain combines TRBV5-1 with TRBJ2-1; D gene unclear. Looked up from germline, CDR1 is SGHRS and CDR2 is YFSETQ. CDR3 length: 16 residues. V lost 5 bases and J 0 bases, leaving 15 bases between the germline ends. CDR3 coding DNA: TGCGCCAGCAGTCCTGGAAGGGTGAGCTCCTACAATGAGCAGTTCTTC. Residues: CASSPGRVSSYNEQFF.

This clonotype was counted at least ten times. The V and J genes are TRBV7-3 and TRBJ1-1; no firm D call. The CDR3 sequence is 12 residues long. Per the germline V gene, CDR1 is SGHTA and CDR2 is FQGTGA. Trimming cost V 5 bases and J 7 bases, with 11 bases left between them. CDR3 coding DNA: TGTGCCAGCAGCGAGGGCCGGAGTGAAGCTTTCTTT. Translated: CASSEGRSEAFF.

In regard to this clonotype: A much larger clone differs by one base, so this may be a read error. The chain recombines TRBV27 with TRBJ2-7; a possible D gene is TRBD2 (5 bases). CDR3 size: 12 residues. Germline assignment: CDR1 MNHEY and CDR2 SMNVEV (reference sequence). The CDR3 DNA sequence: TGTGCCACCGAGGGTGCCTCCTACGAGCGGTACTTC. Amino acids: CATEGASYERYF.

The table lists this clonotype with many counts. CDR3 DNA: TGTGCCAGCACCATGCTAGCGGGAGAAAACAATGAGCAGTTCTTC. The encoded protein is CASTMLAGENNEQFF. The V call is TRBV6-1, the J call TRBJ2-1; TRBD2 matches 10 bases. The germline V gene encodes CDR1 MNHNS and CDR2 SASEGT. There are 15 residues in the CDR3. V shed 7 bases, J shed 5 bases, and the junction held 8 bases outside the gene matches.

With regard to this clonotype: One end of the junction varies from germline; a read error may be responsible. The chain uses TRBV24-1 and TRBJ2-6, with D unclear. CDR1 is KGHDR, CDR2 SFDVKD, per germline. The CDR3 consists of 15 residues. CDR3: CATSDLTYGDNVLTF. CDR3 nucleotide sequence: TGTGCCACCAGTGATTTGACGTATGGGGACAACGTCCTGACTTTC.

The chain couples TRBV30 to TRBJ1-6; no definite D call. The CDR3 length is 15 residues. CDR1 is GTSNPN and CDR2 is SVGIG in the germline V gene (reference sequence). Trimming pared 1 base from V and 0 bases from J, leaving 7 bases between. In nucleotides, the CDR3 is TGTGCCTGGAGTGGCGGGAACTCCTATAATTCACCCCTCCACTTT. Translation: CAWSGGNSYNSPLHF.

This clonotype was seen at least ten times. This sequence joins TRBV4-1 and TRBJ2-1, with TRBD2 as a possible D gene (6 bases). The V gene lost 4 bases and the J gene lost 6 bases, with 10 bases spanning the gap. Germline V CDR1 and CDR2: MGHRA, YSYEKL. The CDR3 sequence is 13 residues long. CDR3 protein: CASSPGRSNEQFF. In nucleotides, the CDR3 is TGCGCCAGCAGCCCTGGGAGGAGCAATGAGCAGTTCTTC.

This clonotype appeared many times. The CDR3 region has the DNA TGTGCTAGTGGTTTTCAGGAGACCCAGTACTTC. Amino acid sequence: CASGFQETQYF. This chain connects TRBV12-5 to TRBJ2-5; D unclear. CDR1 is LGHNT, CDR2 FRNRAP, per germline. CDR3 length equals 11 residues. Trimming left V 3 bases short and J 5 bases short, with 4 bases between.

In this sample, this clonotype turned up many times. V usage is TRBV6-2 or TRBV6-3 and J usage is TRBJ2-7; a weak D match, TRBD1 (5 bases). Trimming pared 2 bases from V and 0 bases from J, leaving 11 bases between. Germline values: CDR1 MNHEY, CDR2 SVGEGT. This CDR3 contains 15 residues. The CDR3: CASSYTGQGSYEQYF. CDR3 in DNA: TGTGCCAGCAGTTACACGGGTCAGGGCTCCTACGAGCAGTACTTC.

The chain carries TRBV2 and TRBJ1-4; TRBD1 matches at 9 bases. The CDR3 length is 13 residues. Germline CDR1 is SNHLY and CDR2 is FYNNEI. V dropped 9 bases and J dropped 10; count of bases not matched to a gene: 9. CDR3 in DNA: TGTGCCAGTGGGGACAGGGTAATCGGAAAACTGTTTTTT. This translates into CASGDRVIGKLFF.